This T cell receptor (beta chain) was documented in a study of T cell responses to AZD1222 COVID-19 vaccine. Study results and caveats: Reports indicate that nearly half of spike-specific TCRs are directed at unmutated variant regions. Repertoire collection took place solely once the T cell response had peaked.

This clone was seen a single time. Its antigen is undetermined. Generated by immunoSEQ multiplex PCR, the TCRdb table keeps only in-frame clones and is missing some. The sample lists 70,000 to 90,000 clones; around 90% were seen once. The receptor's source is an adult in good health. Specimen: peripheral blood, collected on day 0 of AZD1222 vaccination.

The CDR3: CASPNASPYEQYF. The CDR3 DNA reads TGTGCCAGCCCGAACGCCAGTCCCTACGAGCAGTACTTC. The J gene is TRBJ2-7, the V gene TRBV21-1; no DNA check was done on the table's D call, TRBD1. TRBV21-1 is classified as a pseudogene. The CDR3 spans 13 residues.